This TCR beta chain was recovered during a study of T cell responses to AZD1222 COVID-19 vaccine (dated by TCRdb to 2020 to 2022). Notes on the research overall: AZD1222 recipients given second doses at about 4 weeks or at about 12 weeks were pooled, since spike-specific TCR depth and breadth were not found to differ between the two schedules. Trial participants were enrolled into age subgroups of 18-55, 56-69 and 70-plus years, which contained about 150, 28 and 57 TCR-sequenced participants, respectively. A total of 230 to 250 trial participants underwent TCR sequencing, of whom 207 received two doses of AZD1222 and about 25 received two doses of the MenACWY control vaccine. Study-level results and caveats: A significant rise in spike-specific TCR breadth and depth was observed after two AZD1222 doses relative to day 0 and relative to MenACWY recipients. The whole spike protein was spanned by vaccine-associated CD4 TCRs, and dominant responses were seen in regions 160-218 and 743-854. Nearly half of unique spike-specific TCRs reportedly recognized epitopes outside regions mutated in the B.1.351 and B.1.1.7 variants. Because no samples from the day 14 peak response were available, repertoires could be characterized only after the peak T cell response. The 56-69-year group was small, and its depth increase did not reach significance, likely because of low power. Participants were mostly white British, with more females than males. The authors suggested clonal diversity may have been underestimated. Only a handful of AZD1222 recipients were SARS-CoV-2 seropositive at baseline, limiting conclusions about previously exposed vaccinees.

The germline V gene (reference sequence) specifies SGHNT as CDR1 and YYREEE as CDR2. Measured from the cysteine to the phenylalanine, the CDR3 is 17 residues long. CDR3 DNA only is kept here, 51 bases in frame from base 1. What this sample's time point label stands for: baseline before first vaccination. Vaccinee samples came from UK trials COV001 and COV002, including a single-blind randomized controlled phase 2/3 trial of AZD1222 (ChAdOx1 nCoV-19) in healthy adults. For TCRbeta chain sequencing, PBMC samples from trial participants were taken at day 0 and at day 28 after the second dose. The CDR3 regions of human TCRbeta chains were analyzed by immunosequencing. In the paper's pipeline: TCRs in the repertoires were matched against a reference library of SARS-CoV-2-specific TCRs that had been generated with the MIRA antigen-specificity platform. Breadth was defined as the fraction of unique TCRs that were SARS-CoV-2-associated, and depth was defined as the fraction of total T cells that were SARS-CoV-2-associated. Using the MIRA data, each spike-specific TCR was assigned both to the spike region to which the TCR was reactive and to a CD4 or CD8 class. Log10-transformed breadth and depth values were compared by one-way ANOVA with Sidak's multiple comparisons tests. TCRdb re-hosts the immuneACCESS table, in-frame sequences only. Its copies lack some clones; in the studies checked, an unresolved V gene accounts for under half of them, and the cause for the rest is not known. That table gives V, J and clone size, and the DNA gave D and trimming. For this sample the table gives about 130,000 clones, of which 80% to 90% were detected only once. The ten largest clones represent roughly 1.7% of the sample.

Turning to this clone: The antigen it recognizes is unknown. The junction departs from germline at one end; a sequencing error may be responsible.

The chain couples TRBV5-4 to TRBJ2-3; the junction holds 13 bases that match TRBD2. The sequence was obtained from an adult in good health. The specimen was peripheral blood, collected on day 0 of AZD1222 vaccination. The DNA sequence follows: TGTGCCAGCAGCTTGGAACTAGCGGGAGGGCGCACATATACGCAGTATTTT. Its protein reads: CASSLELAGGRTYTQYF.